Below are 3 T cell receptor beta chains sequenced from a single sample in a study of T cell repertoires in ileal Crohn's disease. Generated by immunoSEQ multiplex PCR, the TCRdb table keeps only in-frame clones and is missing some. Among around 2,400 clones listed, over 60% were seen once. Sequenced input: ileal tissue. The receptors stem from an adult with Crohn's disease.

The V call is TRBV4-3, the J call TRBJ2-7; D gene uncertain. With 0 bases removed from V and 2 bases from J, the gap between germline ends came to 11 bases. CDR3 size: 15 residues. Per the germline V gene, CDR1 is LGHNA and CDR2 is YSLEER. The CDR3 reads CASSQDSQSPYEQYF. CDR3 DNA sequence: TGCGCCAGCAGCCAAGACTCCCAGTCCCCCTACGAGCAGTACTTC.

With regard to this clone: The germline gene is not matched at one end of the junction; a read error may be the cause. Other DNA sequences of this sample code for an identical CDR3. The CDR3: CASSSSGDLISGANVLTF. CDR3 nucleotides: TGTGCCAGCAGCTCTAGCGGGGACCTCATCTCTGGGGCCAACGTCCTGACTTTC. The V and J genes are TRBV5-1 and TRBJ2-6; 9 bases are a match to TRBD2. The CDR3 contains 18 residues. CDR1 is SGHRS and CDR2 is YFSETQ in the germline V gene.

This clone was seen once. This chain joins TRBV5-1 and TRBJ2-1; 8 bases match TRBD2. The CDR3 covers 16 residues. V shed 3 bases, J shed 4 bases, and the junction held 9 bases outside the gene matches. Germline V gene lookup returns CDR1 SGHRS and CDR2 YFSETQ. DNA of the CDR3: TGCGCCAGCAGCTGGGGATGGCGGGGGGAATACAATGAGCAGTTCTTC. Translating it yields CASSWGWRGEYNEQFF.